This T cell receptor beta chain was sequenced for a study of T cells in Graves' hyperthyroidism and ophthalmopathy. Amplified TCR beta CDR3 regions came from RNA transcripts. Primed by the HTBI set, a first-round RT-PCR was run on the TCR CDR3. In TCRdb, the multiplex PCR reads were re-called with MiXCR into one record per CDR3 protein. Among 500,000 to 650,000 distinct CDR3 sequences, approximately 48% were seen once, and the ten largest hold about 45%. J lost 4 bases, V lost 2 bases, and 9 bases had no gene match. CDR1 is SGHNT, CDR2 YYREEE, per germline (reference sequence). The CDR3 extends over 15 amino acids. Study-wide findings and caveats: In the analysis, a 13 V-J model separated ophthalmopathy from stable hyperthyroidism. Prediction of ophthalmopathy progression came a median around 7.1 months pre-onset. Also found in blood were most expanded thyroid clonotypes above 0.001.

Diagnoses rested on clinical symptoms, serum thyroxine and TRAb, thyroid ultrasound and orbital computed tomography. As for this clonotype: No antigen is known for it.

Sequencing used peripheral blood or thyroid tissue (not recorded which). The V call is TRBV5-4, the J call TRBJ2-7; 7 nucleotides align to TRBD2. The origin of this receptor is an adult woman with Graves' disease, either hyperthyroidism or ophthalmopathy (not recorded which). The CDR3 nucleotides are TGTGCCAGCAGCTTTGGGGGAGCGGGACGGTACGAGCAGTACTTC. Translating it yields CASSFGGAGRYEQYF.